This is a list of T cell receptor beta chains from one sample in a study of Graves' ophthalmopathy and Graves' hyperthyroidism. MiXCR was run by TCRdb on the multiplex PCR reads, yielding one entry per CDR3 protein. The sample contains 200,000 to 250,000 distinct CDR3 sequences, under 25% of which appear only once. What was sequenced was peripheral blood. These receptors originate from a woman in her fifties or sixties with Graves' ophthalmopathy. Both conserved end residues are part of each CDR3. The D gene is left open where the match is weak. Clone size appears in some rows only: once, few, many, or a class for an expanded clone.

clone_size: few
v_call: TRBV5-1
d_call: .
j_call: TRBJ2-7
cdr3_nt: TGCGCCAGCAGCCAGACTAGTCCCTACGAGCAGTACTTC
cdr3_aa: CASSQTSPYEQYF

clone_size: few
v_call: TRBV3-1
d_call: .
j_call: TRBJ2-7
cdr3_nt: TGTGCCAGCAGCCGGCATCGGGACGGTTACGAGCAGTACTTC
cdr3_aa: CASSRHRDGYEQYF

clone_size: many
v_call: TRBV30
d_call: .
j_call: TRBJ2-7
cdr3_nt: TGTGCCTGGAGTTCGGTTTCGTCCGAGCAGTACTTC
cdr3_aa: CAWSSVSSEQYF

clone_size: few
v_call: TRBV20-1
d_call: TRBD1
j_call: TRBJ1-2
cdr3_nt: TGCAGTGCTAGAGTTTTTGGACAGGGGACAGCTAACTATGGCTACACCTTC
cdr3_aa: CSARVFGQGTANYGYTF

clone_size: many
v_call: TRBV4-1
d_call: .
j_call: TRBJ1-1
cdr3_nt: TGCGCCAGCAGCCAAGCGAGGGATCGAAACACTGAAGCTTTCTTT
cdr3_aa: CASSQARDRNTEAFF

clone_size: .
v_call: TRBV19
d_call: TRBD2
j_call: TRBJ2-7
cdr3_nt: TGTGCCAGTAGCGCCGTCCGGGCGGGAGCCTACGAGCAGTACTTC
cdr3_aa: CASSAVRAGAYEQYF

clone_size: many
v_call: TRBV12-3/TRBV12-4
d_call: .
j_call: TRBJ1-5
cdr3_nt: TGTGCCAGCAGTTTAGAGGGGGGTTTTCAGCCCCAGCATTTT
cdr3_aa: CASSLEGGFQPQHF

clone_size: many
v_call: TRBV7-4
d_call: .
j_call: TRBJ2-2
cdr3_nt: TGTGCCAGCAGCTTAAGTTCACGCGCCAGGGGTAACACCGGGGAGCTGTTTTTT
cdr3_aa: CASSLSSRARGNTGELFF

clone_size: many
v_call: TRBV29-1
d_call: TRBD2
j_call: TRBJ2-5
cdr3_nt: TGCAGCGTTGCTTCCTGGACTAGCGGGGAGACCCAGTACTTC
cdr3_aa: CSVASWTSGETQYF

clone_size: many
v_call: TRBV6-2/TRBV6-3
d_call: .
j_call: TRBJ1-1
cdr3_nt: TGTGCCAGCAGTTACGGTATGGGGCAAAACACTGAAGCTTTCTTT
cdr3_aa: CASSYGMGQNTEAFF

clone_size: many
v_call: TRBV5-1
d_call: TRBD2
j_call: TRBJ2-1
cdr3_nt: TGCGCCAGCAGCTTTCGGGCTAGCGGGAGCAATGAGCAGTTCTTC
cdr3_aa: CASSFRASGSNEQFF

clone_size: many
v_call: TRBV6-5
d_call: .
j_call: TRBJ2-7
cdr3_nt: TGTGCCAGCAGTTGGACGGGAACTTACGAGCAGTACTTC
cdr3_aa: CASSWTGTYEQYF

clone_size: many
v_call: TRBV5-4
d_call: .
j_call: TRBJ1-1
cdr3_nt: TGTGCCAGCAGTGAAGGGGGGGGCAGGTCAAATGAAGCTTTCTTT
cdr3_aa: CASSEGGGRSNEAFF

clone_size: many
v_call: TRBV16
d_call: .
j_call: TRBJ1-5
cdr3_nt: TGTGCCAGCAGCCAAGGGGGACGGATTAATCAGCCCCAGCATTTT
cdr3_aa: CASSQGGRINQPQHF

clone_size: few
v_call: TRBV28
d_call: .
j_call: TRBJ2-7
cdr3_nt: TGTGCCAGCAGTTTAAGGAGGGGGATCTCCTACGAGCAGTACTTC
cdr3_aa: CASSLRRGISYEQYF

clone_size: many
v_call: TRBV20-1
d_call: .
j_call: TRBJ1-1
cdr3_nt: TGCAGTGCTAGAGAACCTTCGAACAGGGACGGTGAAGCTTTCTTT
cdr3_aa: CSAREPSNRDGEAFF

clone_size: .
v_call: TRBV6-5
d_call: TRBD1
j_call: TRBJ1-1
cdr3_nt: TGTGCCAGCAGTTACTCAAGGACAGGGTCGGCTTTCTTT
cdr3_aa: CASSYSRTGSAFF

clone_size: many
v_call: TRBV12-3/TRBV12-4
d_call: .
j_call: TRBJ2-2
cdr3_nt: TGTGCCACCAAAACGAGGTTGTACGGGGAGCTGTTTTTT
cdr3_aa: CATKTRLYGELFF

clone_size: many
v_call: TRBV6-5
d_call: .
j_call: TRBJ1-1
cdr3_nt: TGTGCCAGCATGTTCTTGAACACTGAAGCTTTCTTT
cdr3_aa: CASMFLNTEAFF

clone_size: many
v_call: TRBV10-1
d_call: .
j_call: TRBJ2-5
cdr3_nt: TGCGCCAGCAGTGAGGGTTTGCCCCAAGAGACCCAGTACTTC
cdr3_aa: CASSEGLPQETQYF

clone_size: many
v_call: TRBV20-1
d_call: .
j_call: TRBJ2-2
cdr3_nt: TGCAGTGCTAGAAGGTGGGACTTAGGAGCGAACACCGGGGAGCTGTTTTTT
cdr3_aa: CSARRWDLGANTGELFF

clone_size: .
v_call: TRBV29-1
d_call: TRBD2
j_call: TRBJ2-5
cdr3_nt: TGCAGCGTTACTTCGGGGGAGGGTGACACCCAGTACTTC
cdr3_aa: CSVTSGEGDTQYF

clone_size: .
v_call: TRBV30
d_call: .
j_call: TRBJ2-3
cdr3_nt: TGTGCCTGGAGTGGGAGGGGGCGCGTGGGAGGGGCAGATACGCAGTATTTT
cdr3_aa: CAWSGRGRVGGADTQYF

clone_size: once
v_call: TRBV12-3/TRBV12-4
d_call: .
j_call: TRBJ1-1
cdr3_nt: TGTGCCAGCAGTCAGAGGGGTCGCAGTGAAGCTTTCTTT
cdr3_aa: CASSQRGRSEAFF

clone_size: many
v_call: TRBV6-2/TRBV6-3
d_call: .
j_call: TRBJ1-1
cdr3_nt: TGTGCCACCCAGAAGACAGTAAGAAACACTGAAGCTTTCTTT
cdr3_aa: CATQKTVRNTEAFF

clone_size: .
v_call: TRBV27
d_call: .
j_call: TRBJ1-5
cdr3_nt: TGTGCCAGCAGTGTTACAGGGAACATTCAGCCCCAGCATTTT
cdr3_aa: CASSVTGNIQPQHF

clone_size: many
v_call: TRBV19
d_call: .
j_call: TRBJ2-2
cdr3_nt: TGTGCCAGTAGCATACAGGGTTCGAACACCGGGGAGCTGTTTTTT
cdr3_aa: CASSIQGSNTGELFF

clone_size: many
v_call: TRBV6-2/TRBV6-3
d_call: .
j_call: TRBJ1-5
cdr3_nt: TGTGCCAGCAACGAGGTGAGCAGGAATCAGCCCCAGCATTTT
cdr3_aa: CASNEVSRNQPQHF

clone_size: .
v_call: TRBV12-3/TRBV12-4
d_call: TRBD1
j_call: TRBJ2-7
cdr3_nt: TGTGCCAGCAGGTTTGGACAGGGGTTCGGGGAGCAGTACTTC
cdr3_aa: CASRFGQGFGEQYF

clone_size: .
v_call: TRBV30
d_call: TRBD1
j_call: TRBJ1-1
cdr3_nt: TGTGCCTGGAATGACAGGGTGTCTATGGGCACTGAAGCTTTCTTT
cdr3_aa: CAWNDRVSMGTEAFF

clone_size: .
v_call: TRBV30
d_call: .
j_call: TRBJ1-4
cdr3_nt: .
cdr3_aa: CAWSRQVGGGNEKPFF

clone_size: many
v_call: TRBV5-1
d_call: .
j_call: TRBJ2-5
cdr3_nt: TGCGCCAGCAGCTTTCCTCAAGAGACCCAGTACTTC
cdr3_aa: CASSFPQETQYF

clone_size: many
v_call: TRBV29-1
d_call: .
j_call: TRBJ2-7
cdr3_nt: TGCAGCGTTGGGCAGGGGAGCTACGAGCAGTACTTC
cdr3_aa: CSVGQGSYEQYF

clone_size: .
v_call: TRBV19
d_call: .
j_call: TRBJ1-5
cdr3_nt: TGTGCCAGTAGTATAACCAGGGAGGAGAATCAGCCCCAGCATTTT
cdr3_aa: CASSITREENQPQHF

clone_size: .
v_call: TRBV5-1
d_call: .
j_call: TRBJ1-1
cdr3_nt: TGCGCCAGCGGCTTGAACAGCGACGGGGAAGCTTTCTTT
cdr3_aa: CASGLNSDGEAFF

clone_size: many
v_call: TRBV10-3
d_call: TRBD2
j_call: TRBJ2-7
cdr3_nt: TGTGCCACCCAATGGGTAGCGGGTGGCATCGGCGAGCAGTACTTC
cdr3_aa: CATQWVAGGIGEQYF

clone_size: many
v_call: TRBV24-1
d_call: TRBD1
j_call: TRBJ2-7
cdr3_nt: TGTGCCACCAGTGATGGGACAGGGGCCTACGAGCAGTACTTC
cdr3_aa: CATSDGTGAYEQYF

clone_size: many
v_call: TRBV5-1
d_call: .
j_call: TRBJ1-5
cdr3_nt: TGCGCCAGCAGCCTGCAGGGGCTAAACAATCAGCCCCAGCATTTT
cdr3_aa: CASSLQGLNNQPQHF

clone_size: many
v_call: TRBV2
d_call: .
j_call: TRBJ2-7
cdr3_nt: TGTGCCAGCGGAAGGAATTCCTACGAGCAGTACTTC
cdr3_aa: CASGRNSYEQYF

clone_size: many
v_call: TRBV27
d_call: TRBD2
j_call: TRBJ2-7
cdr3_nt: TGTGCCAGCAGTCCAGCGGGAGTCTACGAGCAGTACTTC
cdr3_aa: CASSPAGVYEQYF

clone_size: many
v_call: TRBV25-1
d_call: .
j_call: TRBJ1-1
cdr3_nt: TGTGCCAGCAGTGAAGTAAAGGCGACAGTCTATGAAGCTTTCTTT
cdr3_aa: CASSEVKATVYEAFF

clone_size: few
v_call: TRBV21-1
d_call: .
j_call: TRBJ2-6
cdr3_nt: TGTGCCAGCAGCACAAACTCGCGTTCCTGGGGACAGGGTGAATCTGGGGCCAACGTCCTGACTTTC
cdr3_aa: CASSTNSRSWGQGESGANVLTF

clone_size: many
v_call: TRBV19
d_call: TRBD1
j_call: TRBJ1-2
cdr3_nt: TGTGCCAGTAGTGACGGGACAGGGGCGAACTATGGCTACACCTTC
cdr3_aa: CASSDGTGANYGYTF

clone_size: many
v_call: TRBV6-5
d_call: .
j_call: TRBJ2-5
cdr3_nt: TGTGCCAGCAGGTATAGCGGCCAAGAGACCCAGTACTTC
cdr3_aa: CASRYSGQETQYF

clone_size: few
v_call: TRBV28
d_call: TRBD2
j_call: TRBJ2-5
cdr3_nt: TGTGCCAGCAGTCCAGCGGGGGCGCGGACCCAAGAGACCCAGTACTTC
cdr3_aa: CASSPAGARTQETQYF

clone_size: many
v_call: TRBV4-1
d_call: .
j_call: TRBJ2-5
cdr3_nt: TGCGCCAGCAGCCAAGAACCCAGAGCCCAAGAGACCCAGTACTTC
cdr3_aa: CASSQEPRAQETQYF

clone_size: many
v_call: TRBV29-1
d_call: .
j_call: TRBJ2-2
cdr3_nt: TGCAGCGTTAAAAACACCGGGGAGCTGTTTTTT
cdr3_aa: CSVKNTGELFF

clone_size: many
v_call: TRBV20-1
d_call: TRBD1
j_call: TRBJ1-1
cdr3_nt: TGCAGTGCTAAAGACAGGGGTATCGGGACTGAAGCTTTCTTT
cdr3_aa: CSAKDRGIGTEAFF

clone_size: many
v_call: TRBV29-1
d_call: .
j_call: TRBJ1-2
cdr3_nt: TGCAGCGTTGGGGGAGAGGGCTATGGCTACACCTTC
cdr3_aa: CSVGGEGYGYTF

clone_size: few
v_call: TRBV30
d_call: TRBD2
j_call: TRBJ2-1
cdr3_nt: TGTGCCTGGAGCCGGGGGCTAGCGGGAGGGAGTTCCTACAATGAGCAGTTCTTC
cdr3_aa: CAWSRGLAGGSSYNEQFF